Presented here are 5 T cell receptor beta chains from one specimen sequenced in a study of blood T cell repertoires in COVID-19. Repertoires were generated with immunoSEQ multiplex PCR, while TCRdb's copy carries only in-frame clones and drops some. The sample gives under 130,000 clones, roughly 85% of which show up once; around 4.1% is in the top ten. The sequenced sample consisted of peripheral blood. The receptors were sampled from a man aged 45-60 years with acute or convalescent COVID-19.

This clone was counted a few times. The chain carries TRBV11-3 and TRBJ2-1, with 12 bases aligning to TRBD1. V lost 3 bases, J lost 6 bases, and 6 bases stayed unmatched. The germline V gene encodes CDR1 SGHNT and CDR2 YENEEA. The length of the CDR3 is 16 residues. The CDR3 is CASSFAGTGGRNEQFF. The CDR3, as DNA: TGTGCCAGCAGCTTCGCCGGGACAGGGGGCCGCAATGAGCAGTTCTTC.

The chain couples TRBV7-9 to TRBJ2-1; 8 bases are shared with TRBD1. Germline loops: CDR1 SEHNR, CDR2 FQNEAQ (reference sequence). This CDR3 has 19 residues. V shed 5 bases, J shed 2 bases, and the junction held 17 bases outside the gene matches. The CDR3 sequence is CASSPPLFDRGIPYNEQFF. CDR3 nucleotide sequence: TGTGCCAGCAGCCCCCCCCTCTTCGACAGGGGAATTCCCTACAATGAGCAGTTCTTC.

The chain joins TRBV6-6 to TRBJ1-1, with a weak D call TRBD1 (5 bases). V lost 0 bases and J lost 2, with 10 bases in between. CDR3 length: 15 amino acids. Germline-derived CDR1 and CDR2 are MNHNY and SVGAGI (reference sequence). The CDR3 nucleotides read TGTGCCAGCAGTTACTCCGGGGGGATCAACACTGAAGCTTTCTTT. Translation: CASSYSGGINTEAFF.

This chain connects TRBV20-1 to TRBJ2-3, with 7 bases matching TRBD2. The CDR3 loop spans 11 amino acids. Trimming cost V 6 bases and J 6 bases; bases outside gene matches: 3. Per the germline V gene, CDR1 is DFQATT and CDR2 is SNEGSKA (reference sequence). CDR3 bases: TGCAGTGCCGGACTAGTGGATACGCAGTATTTT. Protein: CSAGLVDTQYF.

This rearrangement joins TRBV5-1 to TRBJ2-7, with D perhaps TRBD1 (5 bases). V lost 4 bases to trimming and J lost 2 bases, with 13 bases between them. The germline gives CDR1 SGHRS, CDR2 YFSETQ. The CDR3 runs to 14 residues. The CDR3 bases are TGCGCCAGCAGCAGTTCCAGGGCTACCTACGAGCAGTACTTC. This sequence encodes CASSSSRATYEQYF.